The 20 T cell receptor beta chains below come from one sample, sequenced in a study of cytomegalovirus exposure and HLA in healthy donors. 13 Jbeta primers and 60 Vbeta primers were used for the PCR. Assay: immunoSEQ multiplex PCR; the TCRdb copy retains only in-frame clones and omits some. This repertoire includes 25,000 to 35,000 clones. Source material: PBMCs. Receptors originate from a woman in her thirties or forties in good health and CMV-seropositive.

V is TRBV30 and J is TRBJ1-1; the match to TRBD1 covers 8 bases. Germline values: CDR1 GTSNPN, CDR2 SVGIG (reference sequence). The CDR3 covers 15 residues. With V trimmed by 3 bases and J by 2 bases, 8 bases remained unmatched. CDR3 protein: CAWRGYRGSNTEAFF. The CDR3 coding sequence is TGTGCCTGGAGAGGTTACAGGGGGTCCAACACTGAAGCTTTCTTT.

This chain connects TRBV6-5 to TRBJ1-4, with TRBD1 matching 7 bases. The germline CDR1 and CDR2 sequences are MNHEY and SVGAGI. Losses at the gene ends were 9 bases for V and 8 bases for J; bases not matched to a gene: 9. The CDR3 length is 13 residues. Here the CDR3 DNA reads TGTGCCAGTTTCGACAGGGAGAGCGAAAAACTGTTTTTT. Translation: CASFDRESEKLFF.

The J gene is TRBJ2-7, the V gene TRBV9; maybe TRBD1 (6 bases). V was trimmed by 3 bases and J by 2 bases, leaving 12 bases between them. The CDR3 is 14 amino acids. Looked up from germline, CDR1 is SGDLS and CDR2 is YYNGEE. CDR3: CASSARDTTYEQYF. For the CDR3, the DNA is TGTGCCAGCAGCGCCCGGGACACGACCTACGAGCAGTACTTC. Looking up the rest from reference TRBV9 and TRBJ2-7 gives the full variable domain: DSGVTQTPKHLITATGQRVTLRCSPRSGDLSVYWYQQSLDQGLQFLIQYYNGEERAKGNILERFSAQQFPDLHSELNLSSLELGDSALYFCASSARDTTYEQYFGPGTRLTVT.

The rearrangement links TRBV7-2 to TRBJ2-7; TRBD2 might be the D (5 bases). The CDR3 sequence is 15 residues long. Germline CDR1 is SGHTA and CDR2 is FQGNSA. Trimming removed 4 bases at V and 3 bases at J, with 16 bases between. In DNA, the CDR3 is TGTGCCAGCAGCTACCGGACTCAGCTAAGCTACGAGCAGTACTTC. Its translation is CASSYRTQLSYEQYF.

The chain links TRBV6-1 to TRBJ2-3; unclear D gene. V lost 5 bases to trimming and J lost 9 bases, with 18 bases between them. CDR3 length: 14 amino acids. Germline V gene sequence: CDR1 MNHNS, CDR2 SASEGT. CDR3 protein: CASSRASDHSTQYF. In DNA form, the CDR3 reads TGTGCCAGCAGTCGAGCAAGTGATCATTCCACGCAGTATTTT.

The chain joins TRBV30 to TRBJ2-1, with 12 bases matching TRBD2. The CDR3 runs to 16 residues. Germline CDR1 is GTSNPN and CDR2 is SVGIG (reference sequence). J lost 5 bases, V lost 0 bases, and 5 bases had no gene match. CDR3 sequence (DNA): TGTGCCTGGAGTGTAAGGACTAGCGGGAACGACAATGAGCAGTTCTTC. It translates to CAWSVRTSGNDNEQFF.

This chain links TRBV29-1 with TRBJ1-1, with 10 nucleotides matching TRBD1. The CDR3 is 12 residues long. CDR1 is SQVTM, CDR2 ANQGSEA, per germline. V shed 7 bases, J shed 5 bases, and the junction held 4 bases outside the gene matches. CDR3 protein: CSARDRGTEAFF. In nucleotides, the CDR3 is TGCAGCGCCCGGGACAGGGGAACTGAAGCTTTCTTT. Combining the CDR3 with reference TRBV29-1 and TRBJ1-1 gives the whole variable domain SAVISQKPSRDICQRGTSLTIQCQVDSQVTMMFWYRQQPGQSLTLIATANQGSEATYESGFVIDKFPISRPNLTFSTLTVSNMSPEDSSIYLCSARDRGTEAFFGQGTRLTVV.

CDR3 nucleotides: TGTGCCAGCAGCTTAGCTAACAGCTATCCCTCAAACATTCAGTACTTC. It codes for CASSLANSYPSNIQYF. The chain employs TRBV7-8 and TRBJ2-4; unclear D gene. The CDR3 covers 16 residues. The germline V gene has CDR1 SGHVS and CDR2 FQNEAQ. V lost 0 bases, J lost 6 bases, and 15 bases lay in between.

The chain employs TRBV28 and TRBJ2-3; D possibly corresponds to TRBD2 (5 bases). This CDR3 spans 13 amino acids. V lost 6 bases and J 2 bases, leaving 9 bases between the germline ends. In germline, CDR1 is MDHEN, CDR2 SYDVKM. The DNA of the CDR3 is TGTGCCAGCAGAGCAGCGGCCACAGATACGCAGTATTTT. It translates to CASRAAATDTQYF.

The chain uses TRBV30 and TRBJ1-4, with D unclear. CDR1 GTSNPN and CDR2 SVGIG come from the germline V gene (reference sequence). With 5 bases removed from V and 11 bases from J, the gap between germline ends came to 9 bases. The CDR3 sequence is 10 residues long. DNA for the CDR3: TGTGCCTGGGAGGGATCCAAACTGTTTTTT. Amino acid sequence: CAWEGSKLFF.

CDR3 amino acids: CASSLGQGDTGELFF. Written as DNA, the CDR3 is TGTGCCAGCAGCTTAGGACAGGGTGACACCGGGGAGCTGTTTTTT. The J gene is TRBJ2-2, the V gene TRBV7-2; the match to TRBD1 covers 7 bases. The CDR3 is 15 amino acids. Germline assignment: CDR1 SGHTA and CDR2 FQGNSA. V gave up 1 base and J gave up 3 bases; unmatched junction bases: 2.

The V and J genes are TRBV5-1 and TRBJ1-2; 8 bases are a match to TRBD1. The CDR3 covers 15 residues. Losses at the gene ends were 4 bases for V and 5 bases for J; bases not matched to a gene: 10. CDR1 is SGHRS and CDR2 is YFSETQ in the germline V gene. The CDR3 nucleotides are TGCGCCAGCAGCGGCAGGGGGCGCGGGGAGTATGGCTACACCTTC. Translation: CASSGRGRGEYGYTF.

This chain links TRBV19 with TRBJ2-7; D is perhaps TRBD2 (7 bases). Germline V gene sequence: CDR1 LNHDA, CDR2 SQIVND (reference sequence). With 4 bases removed from V and 1 base from J, the gap between germline ends came to 17 bases. This CDR3 region has 16 residues. CDR3 residues: CASSTPWGGGSYEQYF. The CDR3 DNA reads as TGTGCCAGTAGTACACCCTGGGGAGGGGGTTCCTACGAGCAGTACTTC.

J is TRBJ2-5 and V is TRBV11-2; 9 nucleotides agree with TRBD1. Germline CDR1 SGHAT, CDR2 FQNNGV. With 1 base clipped from V and 5 bases from J, the junction kept 8 bases outside the gene matches. The CDR3 is made up of 16 amino acids. The CDR3 loop reads CASSLGGTGFSETQYF. CDR3 DNA sequence: TGTGCCAGCAGCTTAGGGGGGACAGGGTTTTCTGAGACCCAGTACTTC.

The chain combines TRBV19 with TRBJ1-5; D is possibly TRBD1 (6 bases). The CDR3 spans 17 residues. Trimming cost V 1 base and J 2 bases, with 15 bases left between them. Germline V gene lookup returns CDR1 LNHDA and CDR2 SQIVND (reference sequence). The CDR3 is CASSIGPQGWGNQPQHF. CDR3 bases: TGTGCCAGTAGTATAGGTCCACAGGGATGGGGCAATCAGCCCCAGCATTTT.

CDR3 protein: CASLARRTSYNEQFF. The CDR3 nucleotides read TGTGCCAGCCTAGCGAGAAGGACGTCCTACAATGAGCAGTTCTTC. The V call is TRBV6-5, the J call TRBJ2-1, with D possibly TRBD2 on 6 matching bases. The CDR3 consists of 15 residues. From germline, CDR1 is MNHEY and CDR2 SVGAGI. V lost 8 bases, J lost 1 base, and 15 bases lay in between.

The CDR3 loop reads CASSLERGPYEQYF. The CDR3 DNA sequence: TGTGCCAGCAGCTTAGAGCGGGGTCCCTACGAGCAGTACTTC. This sequence joins TRBV11-2 and TRBJ2-7; D possibly corresponds to TRBD2 (6 bases). Germline assignment: CDR1 SGHAT and CDR2 FQNNGV. Deletions cut 0 bases from V and 2 bases from J, with 8 bases between. The CDR3 length is 14 residues.

The chain recombines TRBV6-5 with TRBJ2-1; TRBD1 might be the D (6 bases). The CDR3 has 11 residues. Per the germline V gene, CDR1 is MNHEY and CDR2 is SVGAGI. With 10 bases removed from V and 5 bases from J, the gap between germline ends came to 9 bases. The CDR3 coding sequence is TGTGCCACAGGGGCCCACAATGAGCAGTTCTTC. Protein product: CATGAHNEQFF.

CDR3 region: CAISANRYEQYF. In nucleotides, the CDR3 is TGTGCCATCAGTGCTAACCGGTACGAGCAGTACTTC. V usage is TRBV10-3 and J usage is TRBJ2-7; D not resolved. V was shortened by 4 bases and J by 4 bases, with 8 bases between the two germline ends. This CDR3 comprises 12 residues. From germline, CDR1 is ENHRY and CDR2 SYGVKD.

The V gene is TRBV5-6, the J gene TRBJ1-2, with D unclear. From germline, CDR1 is SGHDT and CDR2 YYEEEE. Trimming cost V 4 bases and J 4 bases, with 11 bases left between them. The CDR3 runs 13 residues. The chain's CDR3 is CASSPGRSYGYTF. The CDR3 DNA reads as TGTGCCAGCAGCCCGGGAAGGAGCTATGGCTACACCTTC.